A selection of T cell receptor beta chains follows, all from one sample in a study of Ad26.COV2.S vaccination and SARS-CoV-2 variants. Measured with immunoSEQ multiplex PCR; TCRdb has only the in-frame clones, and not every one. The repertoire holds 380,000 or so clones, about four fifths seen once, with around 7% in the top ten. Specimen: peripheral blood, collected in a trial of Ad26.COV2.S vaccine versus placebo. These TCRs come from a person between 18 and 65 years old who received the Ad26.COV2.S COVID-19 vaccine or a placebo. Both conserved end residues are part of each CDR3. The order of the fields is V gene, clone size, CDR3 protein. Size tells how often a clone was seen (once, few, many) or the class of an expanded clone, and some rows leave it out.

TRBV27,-,CASRRLGQGQPQHF
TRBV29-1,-,CSVDKGWDRGLGGTDTQYF
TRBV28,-,CASSFLSGENKEKLFF
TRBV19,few,CASSSGGQSPLHF
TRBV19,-,CASSSLRTGENYTF
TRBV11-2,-,CASSTDRGLDGAEAFF
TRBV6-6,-,CASSSGLAMETQYF
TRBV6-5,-,CASRLQGISGNTIYF
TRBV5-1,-,CASSLDGGQGYTF
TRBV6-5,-,CASTPVEAPIEQYF
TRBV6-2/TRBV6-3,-,CASSYRTGGTHEQFF
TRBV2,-,CASSELGEAYEQYF
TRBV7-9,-,CASSFLGFEQYF
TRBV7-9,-,CASSSPYGHIATNEKLFF
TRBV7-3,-,CASSRTGTPDTQYF
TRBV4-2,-,CASSQVKGLLSEQYF
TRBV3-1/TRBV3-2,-,CASSQGLADTQYF
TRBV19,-,CASTTWRGQYYEQYF
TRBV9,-,CASSVSGTAYEQYF
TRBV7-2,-,CASSSSLTDQPQHF
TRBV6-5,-,CASSSLADTQYF
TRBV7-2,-,CASSLQADTDTQYF
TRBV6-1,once,CASSERLSGTGLFGYTF
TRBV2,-,CASSAGTNYGYTF
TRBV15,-,CATRNRRYETQYF
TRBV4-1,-,CASSSRVTPANEQYF
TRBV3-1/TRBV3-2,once,CASSRGAYEQYF
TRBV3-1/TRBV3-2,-,CASSQGFVEQYF
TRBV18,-,CASSPQLGNQETQYF
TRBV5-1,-,CASSLDPGQGSETQYF
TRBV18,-,CASSPTGGRTEAFF
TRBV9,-,CASSGRWDGYTF
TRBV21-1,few,CASSKGAQGDVSNQPQHF
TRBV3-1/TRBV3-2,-,CASSHPDRAGGYTF
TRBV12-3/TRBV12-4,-,CASSGSPGNTIYF
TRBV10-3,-,CAISERVNEKLFF
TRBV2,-,CASQQGSYEQYF
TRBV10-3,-,CAIRGGDGNYEQYF
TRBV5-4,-,CASSIDRGGFYEQYF
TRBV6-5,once,CASSYAGTPAGYGYTF
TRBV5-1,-,CASSLIVGGNTEAFF
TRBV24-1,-,CATSTLTGGADTQYF
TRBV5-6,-,CASSFGRPGNTIYF
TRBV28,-,CASTISGMGNEKLFF
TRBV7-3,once,CASSRLASNEQFF
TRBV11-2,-,CASSLGGINTEAFF
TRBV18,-,CASSTRAIEGNTEAFF
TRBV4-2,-,CASSQGRWTSIETQYF
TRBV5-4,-,CASSLRDRPGYGYTF
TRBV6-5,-,CASSPQGQPNQPQHF
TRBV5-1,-,CASSSIGTANTEAFF
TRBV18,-,CASSPSGQTIGYTF